The rows below give T cell receptor beta chains drawn from one sample of a study of cytomegalovirus exposure and HLA in healthy donors. Measured with immunoSEQ multiplex PCR; TCRdb has only the in-frame clones, and not every one. The data hold some 130,000 clones, with 80% to 90% observed a single time. The sequenced material came from PBMCs. The receptor source for this set is a woman aged 25 to 39 in good health and CMV-seronegative. CDR3s include the opening cysteine and the closing phenylalanine or tryptophan. A D gene is named only where the DNA matches it firmly. The size of a clone is reported for some rows only, either as once, few or many, or as a class for expanded clones.

j_gene,v_gene,d_gene,abundance,CDR3nt,CDR3aa
TRBJ1-1,TRBV4-1,NA,once,TGCGCCAGCAGCCAAGAAAAGGAGATGAACACTGAAGCTTTCTTT,CASSQEKEMNTEAFF
TRBJ1-1,TRBV2,TRBD1,NA,TGTGCCAGCAGACCCGGGACAGGCCTTTGGAACACTGAAGCTTTCTTT,CASRPGTGLWNTEAFF
TRBJ1-2,TRBV6-5,TRBD1,NA,TGTGCCAGCACTCTAGGGGGCAGGAACTATGGCTACACCTTC,CASTLGGRNYGYTF
TRBJ2-1,TRBV5-1,NA,NA,TGCGCCAGCACCGGGATGAGCTCCTACAATGAGCAGTTCTTC,CASTGMSSYNEQFF
TRBJ1-2,TRBV19,NA,NA,TGTGCCAGTAGTATGCGACAGGTGGGAGGCTACACCTTC,CASSMRQVGGYTF
TRBJ1-6,TRBV25-1,NA,few,TGTGCCAGCAGTGAATCCTCCAGACAGGCCGATTCACCCCTCCACTTT,CASSESSRQADSPLHF
TRBJ1-6,TRBV4-1,NA,NA,TGCGCCAGCAGCCAAGAGGGGGGGGCCGCATCCTCTGGTAATTCACCCCTCCACTTT,CASSQEGGAASSGNSPLHF
TRBJ2-1,TRBV2,NA,NA,TGTGCCAGCAGATCAGGGGATACTTGGTACAATGAGCAGTTCTTC,CASRSGDTWYNEQFF
TRBJ2-1,TRBV7-8,TRBD2,NA,TGTGCCAGCACCCTAGGACTAGCTGACAATGAGCAGTTCTTC,CASTLGLADNEQFF
TRBJ1-5,TRBV5-6,NA,NA,TGTGCCAGCAGCTTGATCGAGGAATATCAGCCCCAGCATTTT,CASSLIEEYQPQHF
TRBJ1-1,TRBV5-6,NA,NA,TGTGCCAGCAGCTTGGGAGTCGAAGCTTTCTTT,CASSLGVEAFF
TRBJ1-2,TRBV6-1,NA,NA,TGTGCCAGCAGTGAAGCGAGTCGGCGAGGTGGCTACACCTTC,CASSEASRRGGYTF
TRBJ2-2,TRBV9,NA,once,TGTGCCAGCAGGAGGGGGTCCGGGGAGCTGTTTTTT,CASRRGSGELFF
TRBJ2-7,TRBV18,NA,NA,TGTGCCAGCTCACTTACAATACCGGGAAGGCTACAGCACATCGAGCAGTACTTC,CASSLTIPGRLQHIEQYF
TRBJ1-1,TRBV2,TRBD1,once,TGTGCCAGCGGCGACCGGGACAGGCGGGTCGGAGGAGCTTTCTTT,CASGDRDRRVGGAFF
TRBJ2-3,TRBV2,NA,NA,TGTGCCAGCAGTGACGACGGAGTAGATACGCAGTATTTT,CASSDDGVDTQYF
TRBJ1-4,TRBV19,TRBD1,once,TGTGCCAGTAGTACCGGGACAGGGGGTGTTGCTAATGAAAAACTGTTTTTT,CASSTGTGGVANEKLFF
TRBJ1-4,TRBV2,TRBD1,NA,TGTGCCAGCAGTCTACAGGGGCTCAATGAAAAACTGTTTTTT,CASSLQGLNEKLFF
TRBJ1-1,TRBV4-3,NA,once,TGCGCCAGCAGCCAAGTGGGAGAGAGTAACACTGAAGCTTTCTTT,CASSQVGESNTEAFF
TRBJ2-7,TRBV18,NA,NA,TGTGCCAGCTCACCCGGACAGAGAGAGGAGCAGTACTTC,CASSPGQREEQYF
TRBJ2-5,TRBV20-1,TRBD1,NA,TGCAGTGTAGCAGGGGGCAAGACCCAGTACTTC,CSVAGGKTQYF
TRBJ2-1,TRBV9,NA,NA,TGTGCCAGCAGTTTCGCCGGCGGGGTTGATGGTGAGCAGTTCTTC,CASSFAGGVDGEQFF
TRBJ1-2,TRBV19,NA,NA,TGTGCCAGTAGTATAGAGGGGCGCCTCTATGGCTACACCTTC,CASSIEGRLYGYTF
TRBJ2-7,TRBV9,NA,NA,TGTGCCAGCAGCGTAGCTACAAGTCAGGGCAACGAGCAGTACTTC,CASSVATSQGNEQYF
TRBJ1-2,TRBV6-5,NA,NA,TGTGCCAGCAGGAAGGGAGGGTCCTATGGCTACACCTTC,CASRKGGSYGYTF
TRBJ2-3,TRBV7-3,TRBD1,NA,TGTGCCAGCAGCCTGGTCCTGACAGGGGCCTTACGGAGCACAGATACGCAGTATTTT,CASSLVLTGALRSTDTQYF
TRBJ2-1,TRBV4-2,TRBD1,NA,TGTGCCAGCAGCCAACTTGCACTCGGGACAGATAACAATGAGCAGTTCTTC,CASSQLALGTDNNEQFF